This passage covers 32 T cell receptor beta chains from one sample sequenced in a study of blood T cell repertoires in COVID-19. The repertoire was sequenced with immunoSEQ multiplex PCR; TCRdb's copy has only in-frame clones and lacks some. This table holds hundreds of thousands of clones, approximately 86% found once. The sample was peripheral blood. These TCRs come from a woman aged 50 to 65 who had recovered from COVID-19.

This clone occurred a few times. V gene TRBV30 combines with J gene TRBJ1-4; 9 bases match TRBD1. CDR3 length equals 14 residues. Losses at the gene ends were 5 bases for V and 6 bases for J; bases not matched to a gene: 7. CDR1 GTSNPN and CDR2 SVGIG come from the germline V gene (reference sequence). CDR3 amino acids: CAWEGDREHEKLFF. CDR3 bases: TGTGCCTGGGAGGGGGACAGGGAACATGAAAAACTGTTTTTT.

The sample holds a few counts of this clone. V usage is TRBV19 and J usage is TRBJ1-1, with D tentatively TRBD1 (6 bases). The V and J ends lost 7 bases and 1 base respectively, with 10 bases between them. The CDR3 totals 13 residues. Germline V gives CDR1 LNHDA, CDR2 SQIVND (reference sequence). The CDR3 nucleotides are TGTGCCAGTATCCCGGACAGGAACACTGAAGCTTTCTTT. Amino acid sequence: CASIPDRNTEAFF.

The gene calls are TRBV5-4 and TRBJ2-7; the D gene is possibly TRBD2 (5 bases). Germline V gene lookup returns CDR1 SGHNT and CDR2 YYREEE (reference sequence). This CDR3 spans 13 amino acids. The V and J ends lost 2 bases and 2 bases respectively, with 8 bases between them. The CDR3 reads CASSFPGTYEQYF. The DNA for the CDR3 is TGTGCCAGCAGCTTTCCGGGAACCTACGAGCAGTACTTC. The full variable domain, completed using reference TRBV5-4 and TRBJ2-7, is ETGVTQSPTHLIKTRGQQVTLRCSSQSGHNTVSWYQQALGQGPQFIFQYYREEENGRGNFPPRFSGLQFPNYSSELNVNALELDDSALYLCASSFPGTYEQYFGPGTRLTVT.

This clone occurred once. The sample has other DNA sequences that encode this CDR3 too. This chain uses TRBV7-2 with TRBJ1-2; D might be TRBD1 (6 bases). The CDR3 is 12 amino acids. V lost 5 bases and J lost 6, with 10 bases in between. The germline V gene has CDR1 SGHTA and CDR2 FQGNSA. CDR3 bases: TGTGCCAGCAGCCTTAACAGGGATGGCTACACCTTC. Amino acids: CASSLNRDGYTF.

The gene calls are TRBV7-3 and TRBJ1-2, with 8 bases identical to TRBD1. Per the germline V gene, CDR1 is SGHTA and CDR2 is FQGTGA. The CDR3 totals 15 residues. The V gene end was trimmed by 5 bases and the J gene end by 6 bases; junction bases not matched to a gene: 11. The CDR3 bases are TGTGCCAGCAGCCCCGGCCATGACAGGGGTGATGGCTACACCTTC. Encoded protein: CASSPGHDRGDGYTF.

The genes are TRBV30 and TRBJ1-2, with 8 bases aligning to TRBD1. CDR1 and CDR2 from the germline V gene are GTSNPN and SVGIG (reference sequence). The CDR3 has 12 residues. V lost 7 bases, J lost 6 bases, and 7 bases stayed unmatched. CDR3 sequence (DNA): TGTGCCTATCAGGGGGCTCCGGATGGCTACACCTTC. Protein product: CAYQGAPDGYTF. Full variable domain (missing parts from reference TRBV30 and TRBJ1-2): SQTIHQWPATLVQPVGSPLSLECTVEGTSNPNLYWYRQAAGRGLQLLFYSVGIGQISSEVPQNLSASRPQDRQFILSSKKLLLSDSGFYLCAYQGAPDGYTFGSGTRLTVV.

The gene calls are TRBV4-3 and TRBJ2-2, with D unresolved. The V end lost 0 bases, the J end lost 4 bases, and 3 bases lay between the germline ends. Germline V gives CDR1 LGHNA, CDR2 YSLEER. The CDR3 extends over 13 amino acids. In DNA, the CDR3 is TGCGCCAGCAGCCAAGACGGCACCGGGGAGCTGTTTTTT. This translates into CASSQDGTGELFF.

The chain is built from TRBV2 and TRBJ2-1; 9 nucleotides line up with TRBD2. CDR3 length equals 15 residues. Germline CDR1 SNHLY, CDR2 FYNNEI. V was clipped by 6 bases and J by 4 bases; unmatched bases: 7. Written as DNA, the CDR3 is TGTGCCAGCAGGGGACTAGCCCGCTTTTACAATGAGCAGTTCTTC. Amino acids: CASRGLARFYNEQFF.

The rearrangement uses TRBV19 and TRBJ1-1, with D possibly being TRBD1 (6 bases). Trimming cost V 3 bases and J 5 bases, with 19 bases left between them. CDR1 is LNHDA, CDR2 SQIVND, per germline (reference sequence). The CDR3 sequence is 16 residues long. CDR3 in DNA: TGTGCCAGTAGTATGGCCCTTGGGGGCGCGAGGACTGAAGCTTTCTTT. Protein: CASSMALGGARTEAFF. The entire variable domain, with the rest obtained from reference TRBV19 and TRBJ1-1, is as follows: DGGITQSPKYLFRKEGQNVTLSCEQNLNHDAMYWYRQDPGQGLRLIYYSQIVNDFQKGDIAEGYSVSREKKESFPLTVTSAQKNPTAFYLCASSMALGGARTEAFFGQGTRLTVV.

V usage is TRBV27 and J usage is TRBJ1-1, with D unclear. There are 14 residues in the CDR3. Per the germline V gene, CDR1 is MNHEY and CDR2 is SMNVEV (reference sequence). Trimming removed 4 bases at V and 1 base at J, with 10 bases between. CDR3 region: CASSSPGGNTEAFF. DNA of the CDR3: TGTGCCAGCAGTTCCCCGGGAGGGAACACTGAAGCTTTCTTT.

The chain uses TRBV3-1 (or the pseudogene TRBV3-2) and TRBJ2-1, with D unclear. Germline V gene sequence: CDR1 LGHDT, CDR2 YNNKEL (reference sequence). V was cut by 2 bases and J by 9 bases, with 11 bases left in between. The CDR3 is 13 amino acids. CDR3 nucleotides: TGTGCCAGCAGCCAAATAGAGTCGGGTGAGCAGTTCTTC. As protein: CASSQIESGEQFF.

V is TRBV30 and J is TRBJ1-4; D is perhaps TRBD1 (6 bases). The ends were cut back, 5 bases at V and 8 bases at J, with 15 bases in the middle. The CDR3 is 13 residues long. Germline CDR1 GTSNPN, CDR2 SVGIG (reference sequence). This CDR3 reads CAWGGQFREKLFF. The CDR3 DNA is TGTGCCTGGGGAGGACAGTTTCGAGAAAAACTGTTTTTT.

The V gene is TRBV27, the J gene TRBJ1-1; 7 nucleotides align to TRBD1. Germline CDR1 and CDR2: MNHEY and SMNVEV (reference sequence). The V and J ends lost 4 bases and 4 bases, in that order; junction bases with no gene match: 6. This CDR3 region has 14 residues. The chain's CDR3 is CASSSTGRRTEAFF. CDR3 DNA: TGTGCCAGCAGTTCGACAGGGCGTCGCACTGAAGCTTTCTTT.

The genes are TRBV9 and TRBJ2-3, with D possibly matching TRBD2 (6 bases). V was trimmed by 3 bases and J by 1 base, leaving 12 bases between them. Germline CDR1 reads SGDLS; CDR2 reads YYNGEE. This CDR3 contains 15 residues. CDR3: CASSAAGMGTDTQYF. In DNA form, the CDR3 reads TGTGCCAGCAGCGCAGCGGGCATGGGCACAGATACGCAGTATTTT.

This chain joins TRBV29-1 and TRBJ2-3; D call uncertain. The CDR3 contains 14 residues. Germline V gene sequence: CDR1 SQVTM, CDR2 ANQGSEA. Trimming removed 4 bases at V and 0 bases at J, with 11 bases between. The CDR3 region has the DNA TGCAGCGTTGTTGGCAGGCAGAGCACAGATACGCAGTATTTT. Its protein is CSVVGRQSTDTQYF.

This clone came up once. The chain is built from TRBV29-1 and TRBJ1-1; no firm D call. The germline gives CDR1 SQVTM, CDR2 ANQGSEA. V lost 8 bases and J 3 bases, leaving 10 bases between the germline ends. CDR3 size: 11 residues. The CDR3 nucleotides are TGCAGCTTCTTAGTGTACACTGAAGCTTTCTTT. The encoded protein is CSFLVYTEAFF.

This chain joins TRBV14 and TRBJ1-6; TRBD1 matches at 7 bases. CDR1 is SGHDN and CDR2 is FVKESK in the germline V gene. This CDR3 has 13 residues. The ends lost 1 base at V and 13 bases at J; junction bases unmatched: 4. The DNA of the CDR3 is TGTGCCAGCAGCCAAGTCCAGGGGGTTCCCCTCCACTTT. This gives the protein CASSQVQGVPLHF.

This clone was recorded once. The genes are TRBV6-5 and TRBJ1-2; TRBD1 might be the D (5 bases). The CDR3 totals 14 residues. The V end lost 3 bases, the J end lost 2 bases, and 10 bases lay between the germline ends. The germline CDR1 and CDR2 sequences are MNHEY and SVGAGI. The chain's CDR3 is CASSYWGENYGYTF. The CDR3 DNA follows: TGTGCCAGCAGTTATTGGGGGGAAAACTATGGCTACACCTTC.

This clone occurred a few times. The gene calls are TRBV27 and TRBJ2-3; TRBD2 matches 13 bases. V shed 5 bases and J 3 bases; nucleotides not matched to a gene: 14. Germline V lookup: CDR1 MNHEY, CDR2 SMNVEV (reference sequence). The CDR3 covers 19 residues. Here the CDR3 reads CASSRTGTSGTRETDTQYF. The DNA of the CDR3 is TGTGCCAGCAGTAGAACCGGGACTAGCGGGACCAGAGAGACAGATACGCAGTATTTT.

Turning to this clone: The junction departs from germline at one end; a sequencing error may be responsible. The V call is TRBV11-1, the J call TRBJ2-5, with a weak D call TRBD2 (5 bases). CDR3 size: 12 residues. The germline gives CDR1 SGHAT, CDR2 FQDESV (reference sequence). This chain's CDR3 is CASNRDQGTQYF. The CDR3 nucleotides are TGTGCCAGCAACCGGGATCAAGGGACCCAGTACTTC.

CDR3 coding DNA: TGCGCCAGCAATTTTGGGGGGGCCTCTGGGGCCAACGTCCTGACTTTC. This translates into CASNFGGASGANVLTF. This chain connects TRBV5-1 to TRBJ2-6, with D possibly being TRBD2 (7 bases). Germline V gene sequence: CDR1 SGHRS, CDR2 YFSETQ. The CDR3 is made up of 16 amino acids. V shed 6 bases and J shed 0 bases, with 13 bases lying between them.

This chain uses TRBV6-6 with TRBJ2-5; the match to TRBD2 covers 9 bases. The germline V gene encodes CDR1 MNHNY and CDR2 SVGAGI (reference sequence). Trimming removed 5 bases from V and 5 bases from J; junction bases left unmatched: 12. The CDR3 is 16 residues long. CDR3 DNA sequence: TGTGCCAGCAGTACCGGCCGCGGGGGGGCCCAGGAGACCCAGTACTTC. Translated, it gives CASSTGRGGAQETQYF.

This sequence joins TRBV7-2 and TRBJ2-1; D might be TRBD2 (6 bases). In germline, CDR1 is SGHTA, CDR2 FQGNSA. The CDR3 totals 11 residues. The V end was cut by 6 bases, the J end by 10 bases, with 10 bases between. CDR3 sequence (DNA): TGTGCCAGCAGTAGTGCGGGAGAGCAGTTCTTC. Protein: CASSSAGEQFF.

The chain is built from TRBV19 and TRBJ2-6; D is possibly TRBD2 (6 bases). Between the trimmed V and J ends, which lost 7 bases and 0 bases, there was a span of 13 bases. CDR1 and CDR2 (germline): LNHDA, SQIVND (reference sequence). This CDR3 has 16 residues. The CDR3 region is CASTPRGSSGANVLTF. The CDR3 nucleotides read TGTGCCAGTACCCCTCGGGGGAGCTCTGGGGCCAACGTCCTGACTTTC.

This chain connects TRBV15 to TRBJ1-1; tentatively, D is TRBD1 (5 bases). The ends were cut back, 2 bases at V and 11 bases at J, with 18 bases in the middle. This CDR3 is built from 14 residues. Per the germline V gene, CDR1 is LNHNV and CDR2 is YYDKDF (reference sequence). CDR3 amino acids: CATSRSLGAMEAFF. CDR3 coding DNA: TGTGCCACCAGCAGATCCCTTGGGGCTATGGAGGCTTTCTTT. Variable domain in full (rest from reference TRBV15 and TRBJ1-1): DAMVIQNPRYQVTQFGKPVTLSCSQTLNHNVMYWYQQKSSQAPKLLFHYYDKDFNNEADTPDNFQSRRPNTSFCFLDIRSPGLGDTAMYLCATSRSLGAMEAFFGQGTRLTVV.

The V gene is TRBV19, the J gene TRBJ1-5; D perhaps matches TRBD1 (6 bases). Germline CDR1 LNHDA, CDR2 SQIVND (reference sequence). The length of the CDR3 is 17 residues. The V end lost 1 base, the J end lost 4 bases, and 17 bases lay between the germline ends. For the CDR3, the DNA is TGTGCCAGTAGTATAGGTTTCAGGGGAAGAGGTAATCAGCCCCAGCATTTT. Protein: CASSIGFRGRGNQPQHF.

The chain couples TRBV7-8 to TRBJ2-7; unclear D gene. The germline V gene has CDR1 SGHVS and CDR2 FQNEAQ. Between the trimmed V and J ends, which lost 0 bases and 7 bases, there was a span of 7 bases. CDR3 length: 12 residues. CDR3 DNA: TGTGCCAGCAGCTTAGCGCGTCTGGAGCAGTACTTC. It yields the protein CASSLARLEQYF. The variable domain in full, with the rest retrieved from reference TRBV7-8 and TRBJ2-7, is GAGVSQSPRYKVAKRGQDVALRCDPISGHVSLFWYQQALGQGPEFLTYFQNEAQLDKSGLPSDRFFAERPEGSVSTLKIQRTQQEDSAVYLCASSLARLEQYFGPGTRLTVT.

The chain carries TRBV28 and TRBJ1-2; possibly TRBD1 for D (6 bases). Per the germline V gene, CDR1 is MDHEN and CDR2 is SYDVKM. The CDR3 spans 15 residues. Deletions cut 6 bases from V and 2 bases from J, with 16 bases between. CDR3: CASRGTSLRNYGYTF. DNA of the CDR3: TGTGCCAGCAGGGGGACATCCCTACGGAACTATGGCTACACCTTC.

Details on this clone: The sample carries other DNA sequences with the same CDR3. The rearrangement joins TRBV28 to TRBJ1-3, with a possible D match to TRBD1 (5 bases). V lost 2 bases, J lost 2 bases, and 7 bases lay in between. The germline CDR1 and CDR2 sequences are MDHEN and SYDVKM. CDR3 length: 14 residues. The CDR3 loop reads CASSLQGTGNTIYF. DNA of the CDR3: TGTGCCAGCAGTTTACAGGGTACTGGAAACACCATATATTTT. The complete variable domain, with remaining parts taken from reference TRBV28 and TRBJ1-3, reads DVKVTQSSRYLVKRTGEKVFLECVQDMDHENMFWYRQDPGLGLRLIYFSYDVKMKEKGDIPEGYSVSREKKERFSLILESASTNQTSMYLCASSLQGTGNTIYFGEGSWLTVV.

This chain joins TRBV30 and TRBJ1-2; D unclear. CDR3 length: 13 amino acids. Germline V lookup: CDR1 GTSNPN, CDR2 SVGIG (reference sequence). The V and J ends lost 0 bases and 8 bases respectively, with 13 bases between them. CDR3 sequence (DNA): TGTGCCTGGAGTGTCACTTTCCAAGAAGGCTACACCTTC. This encodes CAWSVTFQEGYTF.

The CDR3 DNA reads TGTGCCAGCAGTCGTAGCGGGGCGTACTACGAGCAGTACTTC. Translated, it gives CASSRSGAYYEQYF. The rearrangement links TRBV6-2 or TRBV6-3 to TRBJ2-7, with 8 bases identical to TRBD2. The CDR3 totals 14 residues. From germline, CDR1 is MNHEY and CDR2 SVGEGT. V was clipped by 5 bases and J by 3 bases; unmatched bases: 6.

This chain links TRBV7-2 with TRBJ2-1; the match to TRBD2 covers 7 bases. Germline CDR1 and CDR2: SGHTA and FQGNSA. With V trimmed by 1 base and J by 5 bases, 5 bases remained unmatched. The CDR3 sequence is 15 residues long. In DNA, the CDR3 is TGTGCCAGCAGCTTAGGGGCGGGAGAAAACAATGAGCAGTTCTTC. Amino acids: CASSLGAGENNEQFF.